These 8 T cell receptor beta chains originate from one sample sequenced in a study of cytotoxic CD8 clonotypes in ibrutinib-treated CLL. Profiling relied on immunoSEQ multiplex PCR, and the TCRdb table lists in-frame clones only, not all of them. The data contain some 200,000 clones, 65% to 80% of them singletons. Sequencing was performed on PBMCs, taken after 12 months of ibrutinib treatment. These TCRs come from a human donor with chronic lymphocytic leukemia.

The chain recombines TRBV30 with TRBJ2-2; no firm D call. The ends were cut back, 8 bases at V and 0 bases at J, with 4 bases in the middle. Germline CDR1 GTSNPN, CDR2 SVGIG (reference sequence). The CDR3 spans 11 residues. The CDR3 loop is CAIANTGELFF. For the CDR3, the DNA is TGTGCCATCGCGAACACCGGGGAGCTGTTTTTT.

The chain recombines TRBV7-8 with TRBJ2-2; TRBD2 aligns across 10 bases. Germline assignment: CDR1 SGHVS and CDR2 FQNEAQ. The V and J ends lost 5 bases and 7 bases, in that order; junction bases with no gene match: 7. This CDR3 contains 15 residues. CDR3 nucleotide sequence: TGTGCCAGCAGCCCACTAGCGGGGTTCAACGGGGAGCTGTTTTTT. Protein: CASSPLAGFNGELFF.

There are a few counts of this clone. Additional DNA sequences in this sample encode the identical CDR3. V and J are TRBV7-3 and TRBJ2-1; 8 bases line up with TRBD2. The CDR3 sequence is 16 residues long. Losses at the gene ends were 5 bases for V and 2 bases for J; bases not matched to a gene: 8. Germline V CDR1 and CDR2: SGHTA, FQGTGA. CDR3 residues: CASSPQSGGTYNEQFF. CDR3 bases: TGTGCCAGCAGCCCCCAAAGCGGGGGCACCTACAATGAGCAGTTCTTC.

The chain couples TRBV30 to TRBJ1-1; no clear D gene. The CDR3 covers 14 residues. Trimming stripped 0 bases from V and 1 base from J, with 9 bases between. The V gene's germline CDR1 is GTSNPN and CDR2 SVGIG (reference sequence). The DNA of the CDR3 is TGTGCCTGGAGTGTATTAGGGAGGAACACTGAAGCTTTCTTT. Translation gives CAWSVLGRNTEAFF.

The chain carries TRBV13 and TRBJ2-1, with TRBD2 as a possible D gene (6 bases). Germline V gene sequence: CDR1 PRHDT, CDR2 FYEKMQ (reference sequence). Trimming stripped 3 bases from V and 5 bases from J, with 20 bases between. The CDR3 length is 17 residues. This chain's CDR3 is CASSFYPPGLANNEQFF. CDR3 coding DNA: TGTGCCAGCAGCTTTTACCCCCCGGGACTGGCGAACAATGAGCAGTTCTTC.

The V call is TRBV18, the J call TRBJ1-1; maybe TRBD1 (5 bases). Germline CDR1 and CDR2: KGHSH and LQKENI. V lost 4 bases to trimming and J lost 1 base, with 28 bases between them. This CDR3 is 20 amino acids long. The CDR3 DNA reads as TGTGCCAGCTCACTGGGCCGGGGACGCACTAGTATTAGGACGAACACTGAAGCTTTCTTT. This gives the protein CASSLGRGRTSIRTNTEAFF.

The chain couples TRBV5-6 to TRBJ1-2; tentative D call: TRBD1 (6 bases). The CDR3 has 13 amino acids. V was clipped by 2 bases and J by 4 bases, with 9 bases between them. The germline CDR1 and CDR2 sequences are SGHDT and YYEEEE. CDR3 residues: CASSFQQGYGYTF. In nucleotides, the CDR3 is TGTGCCAGCAGCTTTCAACAGGGCTATGGCTACACCTTC. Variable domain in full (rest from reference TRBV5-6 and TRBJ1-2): DAGVTQSPTHLIKTRGQQVTLRCSPKSGHDTVSWYQQALGQGPQFIFQYYEEEERQRGNFPDRFSGHQFPNYSSELNVNALLLGDSALYLCASSFQQGYGYTFGSGTRLTVV.

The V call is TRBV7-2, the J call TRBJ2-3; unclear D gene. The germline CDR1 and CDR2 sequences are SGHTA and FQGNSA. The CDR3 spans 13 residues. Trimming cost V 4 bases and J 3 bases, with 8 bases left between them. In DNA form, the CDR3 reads TGTGCCAGCAGCTCCCAATGGACAGATACGCAGTATTTT. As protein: CASSSQWTDTQYF.